The next 18 T cell receptor beta chains were all read from a single sample in a study of shared clonotypes between healthy human individuals. Produced via immunoSEQ multiplex PCR; TCRdb's table is partial and in-frame only. The sample includes 1.4 million or so clones, just under 99% seen only once; the top ten take approximately 0.4%. The sequenced sample was naive CD4+ T cells sorted from blood. Stated subset: CD45RA+ positively selected. The source of these receptors is a man in his thirties or forties in good health.

The chain joins TRBV28 to TRBJ2-7, with D possibly matching TRBD2 (6 bases). Per the germline V gene, CDR1 is MDHEN and CDR2 is SYDVKM. The CDR3 is made up of 15 amino acids. Trimming pared 5 bases from V and 0 bases from J, leaving 14 bases between. The CDR3 reads CASSQLREGSYEQYF. The CDR3 nucleotides are TGTGCCAGCAGTCAACTGCGGGAAGGCTCCTACGAGCAGTACTTC.

The V gene is TRBV7-2, the J gene TRBJ2-7, with D tentatively TRBD1 (5 bases). The CDR3 has 13 residues. Trimming took off 5 bases at V and 0 bases at J, with 8 bases between the two ends. From germline, CDR1 is SGHTA and CDR2 FQGNSA. The DNA for the CDR3 is TGTGCCAGCAGCGTCGGACACTCCTACGAGCAGTACTTC. This encodes CASSVGHSYEQYF.

The chain is built from TRBV6-4 and TRBJ2-6, with 7 bases aligning to TRBD1. Germline loops: CDR1 MRHNA, CDR2 SNTAGT. V gave up 6 bases and J gave up 2 bases; unmatched junction bases: 4. CDR3 size: 15 residues. CDR3 loop: CASSLDRAGANVLTF. CDR3 in DNA: TGTGCCAGCAGCTTAGACAGGGCTGGGGCCAACGTCCTGACTTTC.

The chain recombines TRBV4-1 with TRBJ2-7, with D perhaps matching TRBD2 (5 bases). Looked up from germline, CDR1 is MGHRA and CDR2 is YSYEKL. The length of the CDR3 is 16 residues. V was pared by 0 bases and J by 3 bases, with 15 bases between. The CDR3 DNA reads TGCGCCAGCAGCCAAGATAGGCCTAGCAACTACTACGAGCAGTACTTC. As protein: CASSQDRPSNYYEQYF.

The rearrangement uses TRBV18 and TRBJ2-7, with a tentative D call TRBD1 (5 bases). This CDR3 spans 14 amino acids. Trimming cost V 3 bases and J 6 bases, with 15 bases left between them. CDR1 is KGHSH, CDR2 LQKENI, per germline. In DNA form, the CDR3 reads TGTGCCAGCTCACCCCAGGGTCTCTCTGGCGAGCAGTACTTC. Encoded protein: CASSPQGLSGEQYF.

The V and J genes are TRBV9 and TRBJ2-5, with D unclear. The V gene's germline CDR1 is SGDLS and CDR2 YYNGEE. CDR3 size: 14 residues. Trimming cost V 0 bases and J 5 bases, with 11 bases left between them. CDR3 DNA sequence: TGTGCCAGCAGCGTAGTACAACAAGGGGAGACCCAGTACTTC. This sequence encodes CASSVVQQGETQYF.

This chain connects TRBV27 to TRBJ2-5, with D perhaps matching TRBD1 or TRBD2 (5 bases each). Germline V gives CDR1 MNHEY, CDR2 SMNVEV (reference sequence). Trimming took off 5 bases at V and 4 bases at J, with 11 bases between the two ends. This CDR3 region has 13 residues. The CDR3 coding sequence is TGTGCCAGCAGTGGATGGGGGAGAGAGACCCAGTACTTC. It encodes CASSGWGRETQYF.

V and J are TRBV18 and TRBJ2-2, with D maybe TRBD1 (5 bases). Germline CDR1 and CDR2: KGHSH and LQKENI. CDR3 length: 17 residues. Between the trimmed V and J ends, which lost 6 bases and 3 bases, there was a span of 20 bases. CDR3 in amino acids: CASSPQKGRGDTGELFF. The CDR3 coding sequence is TGTGCCAGCTCGCCCCAAAAGGGAAGGGGTGACACCGGGGAGCTGTTTTTT.

The rearrangement uses TRBV4-1 and TRBJ2-7; 7 nucleotides align to TRBD1. Per germline, CDR1 MGHRA and CDR2 YSYEKL. This CDR3 region has 17 residues. V lost 0 bases and J lost 0; bases outside the gene matches: 8. This CDR3 reads CASSQDNTGASSYEQYF. In DNA form, the CDR3 reads TGCGCCAGCAGCCAAGATAACACAGGGGCCTCCTCCTACGAGCAGTACTTC.

This sequence joins TRBV5-1 and TRBJ2-3, with unresolved D. The germline V gene has CDR1 SGHRS and CDR2 YFSETQ. V was pared by 5 bases and J by 0 bases, with 16 bases between. The CDR3 totals 16 residues. Written as DNA, the CDR3 is TGCGCCAGCAGGCTCCGGACCGCCACTAGCACAGATACGCAGTATTTT. It codes for CASRLRTATSTDTQYF.

V and J are TRBV5-6 and TRBJ2-3; D gene uncertain. Trimming removed 0 bases from V and 6 bases from J, with 11 bases in between. In germline, CDR1 is SGHDT, CDR2 YYEEEE. CDR3 length: 14 amino acids. CDR3 sequence: CASSLGTLADTQYF. In DNA form, the CDR3 reads TGTGCCAGCAGCTTGGGCACACTCGCGGATACGCAGTATTTT.

The chain employs TRBV6-5 and TRBJ2-7; TRBD1 matches 8 bases. V dropped 5 bases and J dropped 0; count of bases not matched to a gene: 6. Germline V CDR1 and CDR2: MNHEY, SVGAGI. The CDR3 covers 15 residues. The CDR3 region is CASSHPGQVSYEQYF. The CDR3 DNA is TGTGCCAGCAGTCATCCGGGACAGGTCTCCTACGAGCAGTACTTC.

Concerning this clone itself: Other nucleotide sequences in the sample specify the same CDR3. The CDR3 protein is CASSPLGLETQYF. CDR3 nucleotide sequence: TGTGCCAGCTCACCATTGGGGTTGGAGACCCAGTACTTC. The chain couples TRBV18 to TRBJ2-5; D gene ambiguous. CDR3 size: 13 residues. Trimming cost V 2 bases and J 5 bases, with 9 bases left between them. CDR1 is KGHSH, CDR2 LQKENI, per germline.

V and J are TRBV20-1 and TRBJ2-1; D gene ambiguous. V was trimmed by 4 bases and J by 3 bases, leaving 4 bases between them. CDR3 length: 11 amino acids. Germline CDR1 DFQATT, CDR2 SNEGSKA (reference sequence). CDR3 sequence (DNA): TGCAGTGCTATGTTCTACAATGAGCAGTTCTTC. This encodes CSAMFYNEQFF.

This clone showed up just once. The chain is built from TRBV9 and TRBJ2-1; D is undetermined. Trimming took off 4 bases at V and 6 bases at J, with 20 bases between the two ends. From germline, CDR1 is SGDLS and CDR2 YYNGEE. CDR3 size: 16 residues. CDR3 sequence reads: CASSPMGSSLRNEQFF. The DNA of the CDR3 is TGTGCCAGCAGCCCGATGGGGTCCTCCCTTCGCAATGAGCAGTTCTTC.

The genes are TRBV6-6 and TRBJ2-7, with a weak D call TRBD1 (6 bases). Trimming cost V 5 bases and J 3 bases, with 17 bases left between them. The V gene's germline CDR1 is MNHNY and CDR2 SVGAGI (reference sequence). The CDR3 spans 15 residues. The CDR3 DNA is TGTGCCAGCAGTCACGACAGGTGGGGAGACTACGAGCAGTACTTC. Protein sequence: CASSHDRWGDYEQYF.

Written as DNA, the CDR3 is TGCGCCAGCAGCTCATTATACGGTAATGAAAAACTGTTTTTT. Translation gives CASSSLYGNEKLFF. V gene TRBV5-1 combines with J gene TRBJ1-4; D is unresolved. The length of the CDR3 is 14 residues. Germline V gene data show CDR1 as SGHRS and CDR2 as YFSETQ. Between the trimmed V and J ends, which lost 3 bases and 4 bases, there was a span of 10 bases.

This chain links TRBV7-9 with TRBJ1-1; tentatively, D is TRBD1 (5 bases). Trimming cost V 6 bases and J 3 bases, with 11 bases left between them. The CDR3 consists of 13 residues. Germline V CDR1 and CDR2: SEHNR, FQNEAQ (reference sequence). CDR3 sequence: CASSSQEHTEAFF. In nucleotides, the CDR3 is TGTGCCAGCAGTTCACAGGAACACACTGAAGCTTTCTTT.